The 6 T cell receptor beta chains reported below all come from one sample, sequenced in a study of T cell repertoires in cytomegalovirus infection. These receptors are not linked to any known antigen. MiXCR was run by TCRdb on the reads, yielding one entry per CDR3 protein. The data hold about a million distinct CDR3 sequences, with under 40% observed a single time. Material: cultured CD8+ T cells from PBMCs, obtained from culture after CMV antigen stimulation. These receptors were obtained from a human donor in good health (CMV status not recorded). Some clones in this sample may be carry-over from other donors' samples.

This chain uses TRBV12-3 or TRBV12-4 with TRBJ1-1; 8 bases map to TRBD1. With V trimmed by 6 bases and J by 5 bases, 8 bases remained unmatched. The CDR3 has 14 amino acids. The CDR3 DNA is TGTGCCAGCAGCCGGGACAGGTTAGGGACTGAAGCTTTCTTT. It codes for CASSRDRLGTEAFF.

A note on this clonotype: Germline and junction disagree at one end, which may indicate a read error. The CDR3 protein is CVTSDLPGQGNTGELFF. In DNA, the CDR3 is TGTGTCACCAGTGATCTTCCGGGACAGGGGAACACCGGGGAGCTGTTTTTT. The chain couples TRBV24-1 to TRBJ2-2; 9 nucleotides agree with TRBD1. This CDR3 comprises 17 residues. Germline V gene sequence: CDR1 KGHDR, CDR2 SFDVKD.

This clonotype was counted between two and nine times. V usage is TRBV6-5 and J usage is TRBJ2-7, with D maybe TRBD2 (5 bases). V was cut by 0 bases and J by 6 bases, with 12 bases left in between. The CDR3 is 14 residues long. Germline V gene sequence: CDR1 MNHEY, CDR2 SVGAGI. CDR3 sequence: CASSYSRESGEQYF. The DNA for the CDR3 is TGTGCCAGCAGTTACTCGAGGGAATCCGGCGAGCAGTACTTC.

The CDR3 here is CASSTVSGPQHF. The CDR3 DNA reads as TGTGCCAGTAGTACTGTGTCGGGGCCCCAGCATTTT. The chain carries TRBV19 and TRBJ1-5; D not resolved. Germline CDR1 is LNHDA and CDR2 is SQIVND (reference sequence). CDR3 length equals 12 residues. The ends were cut back, 4 bases at V and 9 bases at J, with 10 bases in the middle.

A few counts support this clonotype. The chain employs TRBV7-9 and TRBJ1-2; no clear D gene. With 5 bases removed from V and 6 bases from J, the gap between germline ends came to 10 bases. The CDR3 spans 12 residues. CDR1 is SEHNR and CDR2 is FQNEAQ in the germline V gene (reference sequence). CDR3 sequence: CASSTYTDGYTF. Here the CDR3 DNA reads TGTGCCAGCAGCACATACACGGATGGCTACACCTTC.

The rearrangement links TRBV7-6 to TRBJ2-2; the match to TRBD2 covers 7 bases. Trimming cost V 3 bases and J 3 bases; bases outside gene matches: 4. The length of the CDR3 is 15 residues. Germline V CDR1 and CDR2: SGHVS, FNYEAQ. In DNA, the CDR3 is TGTGCCAGCAGCTTTTTGGGGGGGGACACCGGGGAGCTGTTTTTT. Protein sequence: CASSFLGGDTGELFF.